This T cell receptor (beta chain) originates from a study of human T cells and chemical hapten exposure. Time point: pre-sensitization, week 0. The treatment was: therapeutic diphenylcyclopropenone sensitization with weekly scalp DPC. Each patch-test visit's blood sample preceded patch application. The CDR3 is 12 amino acids. Germline CDR1 is WSHSY and CDR2 is SAAADI. Findings and caveats of the study: PT1 expanded TCR counts and patch test score correlated positively.

TCRdb reprocessed the RACE reads via MiXCR and lists one record per CDR3 protein. The table lists more than 150,000 distinct CDR3 sequences, under 35% of them singletons. Regarding this clonotype: What it recognizes is unknown. The junction shows a germline mismatch at one end, possibly a read error.

This clonotype originated in a woman in her twenties or thirties with alopecia areata. Some clones in this sample may be carry-over from other donors' samples. The chain couples TRBV10-2 to TRBJ2-4; 7 bases line up with TRBD2. This specimen was whole blood, taken in connection with sensitization to the hapten diphenylcyclopropenone (DPC). In DNA form, the CDR3 reads TGCGCCAGCAGTGAGTCGGGAGGGCCGCGCAACTTC. This gives the protein CASSESGGPRNF.